The source of this T cell receptor (beta chain) is a study of CD8 T cells in Susac syndrome. The ends were cut back, 1 base at V and 0 bases at J, with 10 bases in the middle. The CDR3 runs 16 residues. The germline gives CDR1 LGHNA, CDR2 YSLEER. Roughly 0.45 to 1 ug RNA was reverse transcribed with random hexamers. The TCR beta CDR3 was amplified by immunoSEQ multiplex PCR across 54 Vbeta, 13 Jbeta. From the immunoSEQ multiplex PCR reads, TCRdb called clonotypes with MiXCR, one entry per CDR3 protein. The sample includes tens of thousands of distinct CDR3 sequences, approximately 93% of them seen just once.

Sequenced material: CD8+ T cells from PBMCs. The chain links TRBV4-3 to TRBJ2-1; D remains ambiguous. The TCR originated in a human donor with Susac syndrome. The CDR3 sequence: CASSQGVGSSYNEQFF. DNA of the CDR3: TGCGCCAGCAGCCAAGGAGTCGGAAGCTCCTACAATGAGCAGTTCTTC.